This T cell receptor (beta chain) was captured by sequencing in a study of OX40 agonist ivuxolimab in advanced cancers. Libraries were prepared by immunoSEQ multiplex PCR; TCRdb keeps only in-frame clonotypes and omits some of them. This sample has 50,000 or so clones, with approximately 90% found just once. This CDR3 spans 18 amino acids. V gave up 0 bases and J gave up 0 bases, with 16 bases separating them. Germline V gene data show CDR1 as LGHNA and CDR2 as YSLEER. Study outcomes and limitations: In CD8+ T cells, expanded clones were on average more numerous than in CD4+.

Of note for this clone: What it binds is unknown.

This rearrangement joins TRBV4-3 to TRBJ2-3; a possible D gene is TRBD2 (6 bases). The sequence was obtained from an adult with an advanced solid tumor such as melanoma, head and neck, liver or kidney cancer. The starting material was CD4+ or CD8+ T cells sorted from blood, obtained in a trial of the OX40 agonist ivuxolimab. In DNA, the CDR3 is TGCGCCAGCAGCCAAGATCGGGTAGGACTACCGAGCACAGATACGCAGTATTTT. Its translation: CASSQDRVGLPSTDTQYF.